Presented here are 29 T cell receptor beta chains from one specimen sequenced in a study of cytomegalovirus exposure and HLA in healthy donors. The assay was immunoSEQ multiplex PCR, and TCRdb's table has in-frame clones only and misses some. The sample contains some 170,000 clones, approximately 84% of which appear only once. Sequenced sample: PBMCs. All receptors come from a young man in good health and CMV-seropositive.

This chain links TRBV19 with TRBJ2-4, with D unclear. The CDR3 covers 14 residues. Trimming removed 4 bases at V and 5 bases at J, with 12 bases between. Germline V CDR1 and CDR2: LNHDA, SQIVND (reference sequence). CDR3 sequence reads: CASSKRLQENIQYF. CDR3 in DNA: TGTGCCAGTAGTAAACGGCTTCAGGAAAACATTCAGTACTTC. Full variable domain (missing parts from reference TRBV19 and TRBJ2-4): DGGITQSPKYLFRKEGQNVTLSCEQNLNHDAMYWYRQDPGQGLRLIYYSQIVNDFQKGDIAEGYSVSREKKESFPLTVTSAQKNPTAFYLCASSKRLQENIQYFGAGTRLSVL.

The chain employs TRBV2 and TRBJ2-1, with TRBD2 matching 7 bases. In germline, CDR1 is SNHLY, CDR2 FYNNEI. After removal of 10 bases from V and 7 bases from J, the junction contained 1 base not matched to a gene. CDR3 size: 10 residues. The CDR3 DNA reads TGTGCCACCGGGGGGAATGAGCAGTTCTTC. The encoded protein is CATGGNEQFF.

This chain connects TRBV18 to TRBJ2-5; unclear D gene. V was shortened by 6 bases and J by 2 bases, with 7 bases between the two germline ends. The germline V gene encodes CDR1 KGHSH and CDR2 LQKENI. CDR3 length: 12 residues. The CDR3 protein is CASSPQQETQYF. The CDR3 DNA reads as TGTGCCAGCTCCCCTCAGCAAGAGACCCAGTACTTC.

This chain links TRBV28 with TRBJ1-2; unclear D gene. The germline V gene has CDR1 MDHEN and CDR2 SYDVKM. The CDR3 totals 12 residues. The germline V and J ends were trimmed by 5 bases and 5 bases, with 9 bases remaining between them. The CDR3 DNA follows: TGTGCCAGCAGTAATTTAATTTATGGCTACACCTTC. It is translated as CASSNLIYGYTF.

This sequence joins TRBV4-1 and TRBJ2-2; 7 bases fit TRBD1. The length of the CDR3 is 15 residues. Germline CDR1 is MGHRA and CDR2 is YSYEKL. With 5 bases clipped from V and 7 bases from J, the junction kept 10 bases outside the gene matches. CDR3 DNA sequence: TGCGCCAGCAGCGCAAGGACAGGAATTGGCGGGGAGCTGTTTTTT. It codes for CASSARTGIGGELFF.

This chain uses TRBV6-5 with TRBJ2-5, with a tentative D call TRBD2 (5 bases). The CDR3 sequence is 15 residues long. The germline V gene encodes CDR1 MNHEY and CDR2 SVGAGI. Trimming stripped 6 bases from V and 5 bases from J, with 19 bases between. The CDR3 bases are TGTGCCAGCAGCCGGTGGGGAGTTGCTGGGGAGACCCAGTACTTC. Its translation: CASSRWGVAGETQYF.

V is TRBV9 and J is TRBJ1-2; TRBD1 is a possible D gene (5 bases). This CDR3 spans 14 amino acids. Trimming stripped 0 bases from V and 6 bases from J, with 12 bases between. Germline CDR1 reads SGDLS; CDR2 reads YYNGEE. CDR3 residues: CASSVAAGGNGYTF. CDR3 in DNA: TGTGCCAGCAGCGTAGCTGCGGGGGGGAATGGCTACACCTTC.

The chain employs TRBV18 and TRBJ2-3; the match to TRBD1 covers 12 bases. The CDR3 contains 16 residues. The germline gives CDR1 KGHSH, CDR2 LQKENI. V trimming: 0 bases; J trimming: 6 bases; junction bases outside the gene matches: 4. The DNA of the CDR3 is TGTGCCAGCTCACCACCGGGACAGGGGGCTTTGGATACGCAGTATTTT. Translating gives CASSPPGQGALDTQYF.

This clone was counted a few times. Here the CDR3 DNA reads TGTGCCAGCAGTGAGGGTACAGGGATGGCGGAGACCCAGTACTTC. It encodes CASSEGTGMAETQYF. This chain connects TRBV6-4 to TRBJ2-5, with D possibly TRBD1 on 6 matching bases. Germline CDR1 reads MRHNA; CDR2 reads SNTAGT. The CDR3 loop spans 15 amino acids. V lost 3 bases and J 5 bases, leaving 16 bases between the germline ends.

The J gene is TRBJ1-1, the V gene TRBV2; D may be TRBD1 (5 bases). Germline V CDR1 and CDR2: SNHLY, FYNNEI. The CDR3 spans 12 residues. Deletions cut 4 bases from V and 7 bases from J, with 10 bases between. The CDR3 nucleotides are TGTGCCAGCAGTGTGGGGGGAAGTGAAGCTTTCTTT. It translates to CASSVGGSEAFF.

This chain uses TRBV4-1 with TRBJ1-6; no firm D call. CDR1 is MGHRA and CDR2 is YSYEKL in the germline V gene. The V and J ends lost 4 bases and 10 bases respectively, with 14 bases between them. CDR3 length equals 14 residues. CDR3 DNA: TGCGCCAGCAGCCTCCCCAGCCCAGGATCACCCCTCCACTTT. Its protein is CASSLPSPGSPLHF.

The gene calls are TRBV7-9 and TRBJ2-2, with 12 bases identical to TRBD1. Germline CDR1 reads SEHNR; CDR2 reads FQNEAQ (reference sequence). This CDR3 contains 15 residues. With V trimmed by 5 bases and J by 7 bases, 5 bases remained unmatched. CDR3 sequence: CASSGTGGAFGELFF. CDR3 DNA: TGTGCCAGCAGCGGGACAGGGGGCGCTTTCGGGGAGCTGTTTTTT.

V and J are TRBV7-2 and TRBJ1-2, with 8 bases fitting TRBD1. This CDR3 has 15 residues. Germline CDR1 reads SGHTA; CDR2 reads FQGNSA. J gave up 3 bases and V 2 bases, and 5 bases lay outside the gene matches. The CDR3 is CASSLRTGPDYGYTF. The DNA of the CDR3 is TGTGCCAGCAGCTTACGGACAGGGCCTGACTATGGCTACACCTTC.

The chain is built from TRBV9 and TRBJ2-2, with 15 bases that match TRBD2. In germline, CDR1 is SGDLS, CDR2 YYNGEE. With 0 bases clipped from V and 2 bases from J, the junction kept 5 bases outside the gene matches. The CDR3 is made up of 19 amino acids. Written as DNA, the CDR3 is TGTGCCAGCAGCGTAGTCGGGACTAGCGGGGGGCCCAACACCGGGGAGCTGTTTTTT. Translated, it gives CASSVVGTSGGPNTGELFF.

This sequence joins TRBV7-2 and TRBJ2-2; TRBD2 aligns across 9 bases. Per germline, CDR1 SGHTA and CDR2 FQGNSA. Unmatched junction bases numbered 11, after V lost 5 bases and J lost 7 bases. The CDR3 sequence is 16 residues long. DNA of the CDR3: TGTGCCAGCAGCCGTTCTGCGGGAGGGCTTGTCGGGGAGCTGTTTTTT. It specifies CASSRSAGGLVGELFF.

This chain connects TRBV23-1 to TRBJ2-7; the match to TRBD1 covers 7 bases. TRBV23-1 is assigned to the ORF class and has an uncertain function. J was trimmed by 6 bases and V by 8 bases; bases with no gene match: 4. This CDR3 is 11 amino acids long. CDR3 DNA: TGCGCCAGCGGCCACAGGGGCGAGCAGTACTTC. Translation: CASGHRGEQYF.

The gene calls are TRBV6-5 and TRBJ2-5, with D maybe TRBD2 (6 bases). With 2 bases removed from V and 4 bases from J, the gap between germline ends came to 14 bases. This CDR3 is built from 15 residues. Per the germline V gene, CDR1 is MNHEY and CDR2 is SVGAGI. The CDR3: CASSYEGGAGETQYF. CDR3 coding DNA: TGTGCCAGCAGTTACGAAGGCGGGGCGGGAGAGACCCAGTACTTC.

The chain couples TRBV28 to TRBJ1-4, with D unresolved. CDR3 size: 11 residues. Germline CDR1 is MDHEN and CDR2 is SYDVKM. The V gene lost 4 bases and the J gene lost 6 bases, with 3 bases spanning the gap. CDR3 sequence: CASSSDEKLFF. In DNA form, the CDR3 reads TGTGCCAGCAGTTCCGATGAAAAACTGTTTTTT.

The rearrangement joins TRBV7-3 to TRBJ1-2; TRBD1 aligns across 7 bases. The CDR3 loop spans 14 amino acids. Germline assignment: CDR1 SGHTA and CDR2 FQGTGA. With 5 bases clipped from V and 6 bases from J, the junction kept 9 bases outside the gene matches. CDR3 nucleotides: TGTGCCAGCAGCGAATCATCGACAGGGAATGGCTACACCTTC. It yields the protein CASSESSTGNGYTF.

The rearrangement links TRBV4-1 to TRBJ2-7; the match to TRBD1 covers 7 bases. The V gene end was trimmed by 1 base and the J gene end by 2 bases; junction bases not matched to a gene: 5. This CDR3 comprises 15 residues. Germline CDR1 MGHRA, CDR2 YSYEKL. The CDR3 reads CASSQGGQRTYEQYF. CDR3 sequence (DNA): TGCGCCAGCAGCCAAGGGGGACAGCGAACCTACGAGCAGTACTTC.

The V call is TRBV11-2, the J call TRBJ2-3, with 7 bases lining up with TRBD1. From germline, CDR1 is SGHAT and CDR2 FQNNGV. The CDR3 has 16 amino acids. J lost 0 bases, V lost 3 bases, and 6 bases had no gene match. Written as DNA, the CDR3 is TGTGCCAGCAGCTTGGGGACAGTTCCGAGCACAGATACGCAGTATTTT. The encoded protein is CASSLGTVPSTDTQYF.

The chain links TRBV2 to TRBJ2-1, with D maybe TRBD1 (7 bases). The CDR3 spans 15 residues. CDR1 SNHLY and CDR2 FYNNEI come from the germline V gene. Trimming cost V 6 bases and J 2 bases, with 14 bases left between them. DNA for the CDR3: TGTGCCAGCAGCGCGGCGGGACAGACCTACAATGAGCAGTTCTTC. Its protein is CASSAAGQTYNEQFF.

Here the CDR3 DNA reads TGTGCCAGCAGTGGGCCTAGCGGGAGCTCCTACGAGCAGTACTTC. Its protein product is CASSGPSGSSYEQYF. The chain combines TRBV6-5 with TRBJ2-7; 10 nucleotides match TRBD2. Per the germline V gene, CDR1 is MNHEY and CDR2 is SVGAGI. The CDR3 runs to 15 residues. V was clipped by 5 bases and J by 0 bases; unmatched bases: 4.

This chain joins TRBV2 and TRBJ2-7, with D maybe TRBD1 (5 bases). Trimming pared 7 bases from V and 5 bases from J, leaving 15 bases between. The length of the CDR3 is 13 residues. The germline CDR1 and CDR2 sequences are SNHLY and FYNNEI. The CDR3 reads CASTADRTDEQYF. Here the CDR3 DNA reads TGTGCCAGCACTGCCGACAGAACCGACGAGCAGTACTTC.

The chain recombines TRBV7-2 with TRBJ2-5, with 8 bases lining up with TRBD2. This CDR3 is 13 amino acids long. With 9 bases clipped from V and 5 bases from J, the junction kept 8 bases outside the gene matches. CDR1 is SGHTA and CDR2 is FQGNSA in the germline V gene. CDR3 bases: TGTGCCAGTAACGGGGGGGCCCAGGAGACCCAGTACTTC. It codes for CASNGGAQETQYF.

This chain links TRBV4-1 with TRBJ1-4, with unresolved D. From germline, CDR1 is MGHRA and CDR2 YSYEKL. The V end was cut by 0 bases, the J end by 7 bases, with 18 bases between. The CDR3 consists of 17 residues. CDR3 coding DNA: TGCGCCAGCAGCCAAGAAGAAGGGCATCTAAGCGGTGAAAAACTGTTTTTT. Translation gives CASSQEEGHLSGEKLFF.

This clone was detected only once. CDR3 region: CATGRTYNEQFF. The CDR3, as DNA: TGTGCCACCGGGAGGACCTACAATGAGCAGTTCTTC. The gene calls are TRBV15 and TRBJ2-1, with D possibly matching TRBD2 (6 bases). In germline, CDR1 is LNHNV, CDR2 YYDKDF (reference sequence). This CDR3 is 12 amino acids long. The V end was cut by 8 bases, the J end by 2 bases, with 7 bases between. Full variable domain (rest looked up from reference TRBV15 and TRBJ2-1): DAMVIQNPRYQVTQFGKPVTLSCSQTLNHNVMYWYQQKSSQAPKLLFHYYDKDFNNEADTPDNFQSRRPNTSFCFLDIRSPGLGDTAMYLCATGRTYNEQFFGPGTRLTVL.

The J gene is TRBJ1-5, the V gene TRBV15; a weak D match, TRBD1 (6 bases). This CDR3 contains 14 residues. Germline V lookup: CDR1 LNHNV, CDR2 YYDKDF (reference sequence). Trimming shortened V by 1 base and J by 5 bases, and 9 bases separated the two germline ends. DNA for the CDR3: TGTGCCACCAGCAGAGGGGGGGGGCATCAGCCCCAGCATTTT. Its protein product is CATSRGGGHQPQHF.

The CDR3 sequence is CASSPTGSSTNTEAFF. The CDR3 bases are TGTGCCAGCTCTCCCACAGGGAGTTCAACGAACACTGAAGCTTTCTTT. The J gene is TRBJ1-1, the V gene TRBV18, with D possibly being TRBD1 (6 bases). This CDR3 spans 16 amino acids. Germline V gene sequence: CDR1 KGHSH, CDR2 LQKENI. V was cut by 6 bases and J by 1 base, with 18 bases left in between.